This T cell receptor (beta chain) was captured by sequencing in a study of blood T cell repertoires in COVID-19. Study summary: PBMCs, B-cell-depleted T cells, or T cells were the source of the cDNA or gDNA that made up the material.

In the original processing: The authors estimated nucleated cell counts from reference gene primer amplification. Produced via immunoSEQ multiplex PCR; TCRdb's table is partial and in-frame only. V and J calls and clone size are those listed in that table; D and trimming were worked out from the DNA. Among a few hundred thousand clones listed, approximately 90% were seen once. Participants came from under 30 US areas, aged about 18 to 100 years. Participants had their cohort set by participant-reported clinical history. With 4 bases removed from V and 8 bases from J, the gap between germline ends came to 20 bases. Per germline, CDR1 MGHRA and CDR2 YSYEKL. The CDR3 contains 15 residues.

J is TRBJ1-2 and V is TRBV4-1; D possibly corresponds to TRBD1 (5 bases). The source of this sequence is a woman between 18 and 30 years old who had recovered from COVID-19. Sequences were obtained from PBMCs or T cells enriched from blood (not recorded which). Here the CDR3 DNA reads TGCGCCAGCAGCCTCGGCCTTGCAGGGTCTGGCGGCTACACCTTC. As protein: CASSLGLAGSGGYTF.